The present T cell receptor beta chain was sequenced within a study of T cell repertoires in cytomegalovirus infection. Across the whole study: It can be stated that public TCR beta signatures indicated CMV infection as well as a matching HLA type.

The germline V gene encodes CDR1 LGHDT and CDR2 YNNKEL (reference sequence). The CDR3 has 14 residues. V was shortened by 1 base and J by 5 bases, with 12 bases between the two germline ends. This clonotype was counted at least ten times. Its antigen is not identified. General study points: Cumulative frequency of public TCR beta families picked out carriers of CMV plus the relevant HLA. The ex vivo response showed dominance by HLA-C-restricted CMV-specific TCR beta clonotypes.

TCRdb re-derived calls from the reads in MiXCR, one entry per CDR3 protein. Of around 120,000 distinct CDR3 sequences listed, 8% to 9% are singletons. Sequencing was done on a sample of PBMCs. The TCR was taken from a human donor in good health (CMV status not recorded). Some clones in this sample may be carry-over from other donors' samples. The V and J genes are TRBV3-1 and TRBJ2-7, with D hard to call. The CDR3 coding sequence is TGTGCCAGCAGCCAAGTAACAAGCTTTGACGAGCAGTACTTC. It is translated as CASSQVTSFDEQYF.